The 30 T cell receptor beta chains below come from one sample, sequenced in a study of persistence of HIV-infected CD4 T cells. These receptors lack a known antigen. The immunoSEQ assay was version 4, run in survey mode. Profiling relied on immunoSEQ multiplex PCR, and the TCRdb table lists in-frame clones only, not all of them. The table shows about 35,000 clones, with roughly 84% occurring only once. The stimulus was an HIV-1 Gag 15-mer peptide pool, about 1 ug/peptide/mL. Memory cells lacking CD40L and CD69 with high CD45RO were sorted. The material sequenced was cultured CD4+ T cells from PBMCs, taken from a patient who received antiretroviral therapy. The receptors originated from an adult with HIV. The donor label of this sample is uncertain.

The chain uses TRBV19 and TRBJ2-1, with D hard to call. Trimming removed 6 bases from V and 0 bases from J, with 12 bases in between. This CDR3 comprises 15 residues. CDR1 LNHDA and CDR2 SQIVND come from the germline V gene (reference sequence). CDR3 nucleotides: TGTGCCAGTAGGCTCGCCGTTAGCTCCTACAATGAGCAGTTCTTC. Translated: CASRLAVSSYNEQFF. The entire variable domain, with the rest obtained from reference TRBV19 and TRBJ2-1, is as follows: DGGITQSPKYLFRKEGQNVTLSCEQNLNHDAMYWYRQDPGQGLRLIYYSQIVNDFQKGDIAEGYSVSREKKESFPLTVTSAQKNPTAFYLCASRLAVSSYNEQFFGPGTRLTVL.

The chain recombines TRBV18 with TRBJ2-1; D ambiguous. The V gene lost 3 bases and the J gene lost 0 bases, with 9 bases spanning the gap. This CDR3 is 15 amino acids long. CDR1 and CDR2 (germline): KGHSH, LQKENI. This CDR3 is CASSPAASSYNEQFF. DNA of the CDR3: TGTGCCAGCTCACCGGCTGCCAGCTCCTACAATGAGCAGTTCTTC.

The J gene is TRBJ2-7, the V gene TRBV18; 8 positions match TRBD1. The germline gives CDR1 KGHSH, CDR2 LQKENI. This CDR3 contains 16 residues. V trimming: 6 bases; J trimming: 0 bases; junction bases outside the gene matches: 10. The CDR3 DNA reads TGTGCCAGCTCGGCATCGACAGGGGAAGGCTCCTACGAGCAGTACTTC. Encoded protein: CASSASTGEGSYEQYF.

The chain has TRBV28 and TRBJ2-5; D is perhaps TRBD1 (6 bases). Germline-derived CDR1 and CDR2 are MDHEN and SYDVKM. V was trimmed by 2 bases and J by 7 bases, leaving 17 bases between them. This CDR3 contains 15 residues. This CDR3 reads CASSLQDSQYGTQYF. The CDR3 DNA reads as TGTGCCAGCAGTTTACAGGACAGCCAATATGGGACCCAGTACTTC.

The chain uses TRBV9 and TRBJ1-6; 8 nucleotides match TRBD1. With V trimmed by 0 bases and J by 11 bases, 7 bases remained unmatched. The CDR3 contains 15 residues. From germline, CDR1 is SGDLS and CDR2 YYNGEE. CDR3 DNA sequence: TGTGCCAGCAGCGTAGGAGACAGGGGTCGTACACCCCTCCACTTT. This translates into CASSVGDRGRTPLHF.

CDR3 sequence reads: CASSEAGGLGEKLFF. The CDR3 nucleotides read TGCGCCAGCAGTGAGGCAGGGGGCTTGGGAGAAAAACTGTTTTTT. This sequence joins TRBV10-2 and TRBJ1-4; 8 nucleotides agree with TRBD1. The V and J ends lost 2 bases and 8 bases, in that order; junction bases with no gene match: 7. CDR3 length: 15 residues. Germline V gene sequence: CDR1 WSHSY, CDR2 SAAADI.

The chain joins TRBV7-2 to TRBJ2-6; D unresolved. CDR1 and CDR2 from the germline V gene are SGHTA and FQGNSA. The CDR3 is made up of 16 amino acids. Deletions cut 1 base from V and 3 bases from J, with 10 bases between. The DNA for the CDR3 is TGTGCCAGCAGCTTAGGCTCGTTGGGTGGGGCCAACGTCCTGACTTTC. As protein: CASSLGSLGGANVLTF.

The V and J genes are TRBV5-5 and TRBJ1-5; TRBD1 is a possible D gene (6 bases). Germline values: CDR1 SGHKS, CDR2 YYEKEE (reference sequence). CDR3 length: 14 amino acids. Deletions cut 4 bases from V and 4 bases from J, with 12 bases between. The CDR3 spells CASSPEGVNQPQHF. Written as DNA, the CDR3 is TGTGCCAGCAGCCCGGAGGGGGTTAATCAGCCCCAGCATTTT.

This sequence joins TRBV30 and TRBJ1-5; a possible D gene is TRBD1 (5 bases). Germline V gene sequence: CDR1 GTSNPN, CDR2 SVGIG (reference sequence). The CDR3 covers 13 residues. The V and J ends lost 1 base and 9 bases respectively, with 13 bases between them. CDR3 residues: CAWSGGVIGPQHF. As DNA, the CDR3 is TGTGCCTGGAGTGGGGGGGTGATCGGGCCCCAGCATTTT.

V and J are TRBV2 and TRBJ1-2; a possible D gene is TRBD1 (6 bases). CDR3 size: 16 residues. V was trimmed by 7 bases and J by 4 bases, leaving 22 bases between them. Per the germline V gene, CDR1 is SNHLY and CDR2 is FYNNEI. The CDR3 coding sequence is TGTGCCAGCATTCTAGGACTCAACAGGGAGGTCTATGGCTACACCTTC. Translation: CASILGLNREVYGYTF.

This clone appeared a single time. The rearrangement joins TRBV25-1 to TRBJ1-2, with 11 bases aligning to TRBD1. The germline gives CDR1 MGHDK, CDR2 SYGVNS. This CDR3 is 15 amino acids long. V gave up 1 base and J gave up 6 bases; unmatched junction bases: 4. The CDR3 is CASSEFRTGGDGYTF. The CDR3 DNA follows: TGTGCCAGCAGTGAATTTAGGACAGGGGGCGATGGCTACACCTTC.

This clone was seen a handful of times. The rearrangement links TRBV5-1 to TRBJ1-3; D is undetermined. V was shortened by 3 bases and J by 0 bases, with 13 bases between the two germline ends. Per germline, CDR1 SGHRS and CDR2 YFSETQ. The CDR3 has 16 residues. CDR3 residues: CASSSPTAHSGNTIYF. In DNA form, the CDR3 reads TGCGCCAGCAGCTCCCCGACGGCCCACTCTGGAAACACCATATATTTT.

V usage is TRBV9 and J usage is TRBJ1-4; 7 positions agree with TRBD1. Trimming at V came to 3 bases and at J to 14 bases, leaving 16 bases not matched to a gene. Germline lookup yields CDR1 SGDLS and CDR2 YYNGEE. This CDR3 is built from 15 residues. CDR3 DNA: TGTGCCAGCAGCGCGACAGGACAGGCCCATGGGGGTCTGTTTTTT. Its protein is CASSATGQAHGGLFF. Looking up the rest from reference TRBV9 and TRBJ1-4 gives the full variable domain: DSGVTQTPKHLITATGQRVTLRCSPRSGDLSVYWYQQSLDQGLQFLIQYYNGEERAKGNILERFSAQQFPDLHSELNLSSLELGDSALYFCASSATGQAHGGLFFGSGTQLSVL.

The rearrangement links TRBV6-1 to TRBJ2-7; TRBD1 is a possible D gene (6 bases). V shed 2 bases and J shed 6 bases, with 17 bases lying between them. CDR3 length: 15 amino acids. CDR1 and CDR2 (germline): MNHNS, SASEGT. The CDR3 region is CASSETGKGRREQYF. The CDR3 region has the DNA TGTGCCAGCAGTGAAACAGGGAAAGGGAGACGCGAGCAGTACTTC.

This clone was observed once. This chain links TRBV19 with TRBJ1-1, with 7 bases identical to TRBD1. CDR3 length: 14 amino acids. Per the germline V gene, CDR1 is LNHDA and CDR2 is SQIVND (reference sequence). V lost 5 bases and J lost 6; bases outside the gene matches: 9. The CDR3 region is CASSLRQGSAEAFF. In DNA form, the CDR3 reads TGTGCCAGTAGTCTACGACAGGGTTCGGCTGAAGCTTTCTTT.

This clone came up once. This chain connects TRBV27 to TRBJ2-1; 7 bases are a match to TRBD2. J gave up 3 bases and V 10 bases, and 12 bases lay outside the gene matches. Germline CDR1 and CDR2: MNHEY and SMNVEV (reference sequence). CDR3 length: 15 residues. The CDR3, as DNA: TGTGCCAACACACTCCGGGACTACCTCTACAATGAGCAGTTCTTC. Translating it yields CANTLRDYLYNEQFF.

The chain joins TRBV11-2 to TRBJ1-1; 8 bases fit TRBD1. V lost 5 bases to trimming and J lost 5 bases; unmatched junction nucleotides: 22. The CDR3 spans 19 residues. Germline V gives CDR1 SGHAT, CDR2 FQNNGV. In nucleotides, the CDR3 is TGTGCCAGCAGCCCTTCCCTCTCAGGGGGCGCGGGCATGGATACTGAAGCTTTCTTT. It is translated as CASSPSLSGGAGMDTEAFF.

Only a few counts were recorded for this clone. The chain carries TRBV20-1 and TRBJ2-5; D ambiguous. CDR1 is DFQATT, CDR2 SNEGSKA, per germline (reference sequence). There are 13 residues in the CDR3. The V end was cut by 3 bases, the J end by 5 bases, with 13 bases between. The chain's CDR3 is CSASNLGNETQYF. In nucleotides, the CDR3 is TGCAGTGCTAGTAATTTGGGAAATGAGACCCAGTACTTC.

The chain links TRBV6-1 to TRBJ1-1, with unresolved D. This CDR3 contains 13 residues. V was trimmed by 1 base and J by 6 bases, leaving 9 bases between them. Germline CDR1 and CDR2: MNHNS and SASEGT. Here the CDR3 reads CASSEVKVPEAFF. The CDR3 bases are TGTGCCAGCAGTGAAGTTAAGGTTCCTGAAGCTTTCTTT.

This chain links TRBV18 with TRBJ2-7; the D gene is possibly TRBD1 (6 bases). Germline CDR1 reads KGHSH; CDR2 reads LQKENI. Deletions cut 2 bases from V and 0 bases from J, with 17 bases between. The CDR3 loop spans 17 amino acids. CDR3 in DNA: TGTGCCAGCTCACCAGCCCGATGGGACACGAGCTCCTACGAGCAGTACTTC. Protein sequence: CASSPARWDTSSYEQYF.

This rearrangement joins TRBV5-1 to TRBJ2-2, with 10 bases matching TRBD2. Germline-derived CDR1 and CDR2 are SGHRS and YFSETQ. J gave up 5 bases and V 4 bases, and 11 bases lay outside the gene matches. The CDR3 is made up of 17 amino acids. CDR3 loop: CASSLPIAGGRTGELFF. CDR3 nucleotides: TGCGCCAGCAGCCTTCCCATAGCGGGGGGACGGACCGGGGAGCTGTTTTTT.

This clone was observed a single time. V usage is TRBV5-4 and J usage is TRBJ1-2, with a tentative D call TRBD1 (5 bases). Germline CDR1 and CDR2: SGHNT and YYREEE (reference sequence). The CDR3 runs 15 residues. Trimming left V 0 bases short and J 5 bases short, with 14 bases between. CDR3 nucleotides: TGTGCCAGCAGCTTGGACCCCGGGACGGATTATGGCTACACCTTC. Translating gives CASSLDPGTDYGYTF. The variable domain in full, completed from reference TRBV5-4 and TRBJ1-2, reads ETGVTQSPTHLIKTRGQQVTLRCSSQSGHNTVSWYQQALGQGPQFIFQYYREEENGRGNFPPRFSGLQFPNYSSELNVNALELDDSALYLCASSLDPGTDYGYTFGSGTRLTVV.

V usage is TRBV5-1 and J usage is TRBJ2-5; possible D gene TRBD1, 6 bases. This CDR3 contains 14 residues. Germline V gene data show CDR1 as SGHRS and CDR2 as YFSETQ. Trimming took off 4 bases at V and 1 base at J, with 11 bases between the two ends. CDR3 nucleotide sequence: TGCGCCAGCAGCCCGGGACACCTCCAAGAGACCCAGTACTTC. Translated, it gives CASSPGHLQETQYF.

The chain recombines TRBV6-4 with TRBJ2-3; 8 bases match TRBD2. Losses at the gene ends were 2 bases for V and 1 base for J; bases not matched to a gene: 8. CDR1 is MRHNA, CDR2 SNTAGT, per germline. The CDR3 sequence is 17 residues long. CDR3 sequence reads: CASSDTIAGRRTDTQYF. The DNA of the CDR3 is TGTGCCAGCAGTGACACTATAGCGGGGAGACGCACAGATACGCAGTATTTT.

In DNA form, the CDR3 reads TGTGCCAGCAACCTCGACAGGGCTGGAAACACCATATATTTT. Encoded protein: CASNLDRAGNTIYF. This chain links TRBV2 with TRBJ1-3; the match to TRBD1 covers 7 bases. Germline lookup yields CDR1 SNHLY and CDR2 FYNNEI. The CDR3 is 14 residues long. J lost 2 bases, V lost 7 bases, and 5 bases had no gene match.

The chain is built from TRBV7-2 and TRBJ2-3; unclear D gene. The germline V gene has CDR1 SGHTA and CDR2 FQGNSA. Trimming left V 2 bases short and J 4 bases short, with 4 bases between. This CDR3 has 12 amino acids. The DNA of the CDR3 is TGTGCCAGCAGCTTAAGTCCAGATACGCAGTATTTT. Translating gives CASSLSPDTQYF.

The chain links TRBV10-3 to TRBJ1-5; 10 nucleotides agree with TRBD1. The V gene's germline CDR1 is ENHRY and CDR2 SYGVKD. The CDR3 length is 15 residues. Trimming at V came to 6 bases and at J to 3 bases, leaving 5 bases not matched to a gene. The CDR3 loop reads CAIRADRGDNQPQHF. CDR3 nucleotide sequence: TGTGCCATCAGGGCGGACAGGGGGGACAATCAGCCCCAGCATTTT.

The rearrangement joins TRBV18 to TRBJ2-1, with D unclear. Germline loops: CDR1 KGHSH, CDR2 LQKENI. V lost 3 bases and J lost 6, with 12 bases in between. The length of the CDR3 is 14 residues. This chain's CDR3 is CASSPQYGFNEQFF. The DNA of the CDR3 is TGTGCCAGCTCACCTCAGTACGGGTTCAATGAGCAGTTCTTC. Combining the CDR3 with reference TRBV18 and TRBJ2-1 gives the whole variable domain NAGVMQNPRHLVRRRGQEARLRCSPMKGHSHVYWYRQLPEEGLKFMVYLQKENIIDESGMPKERFSAEFPKEGPSILRIQQVVRGDSAAYFCASSPQYGFNEQFFGPGTRLTVL.

The chain uses TRBV7-7 and TRBJ2-3, with 8 bases identical to TRBD1. With V trimmed by 5 bases and J by 2 bases, 6 bases remained unmatched. CDR3 length: 15 residues. Germline CDR1 SSHAT, CDR2 FNYEAQ (reference sequence). DNA for the CDR3: TGTGCCAGCAGCCCCGGACAGGGTCTCACAGATACGCAGTATTTT. This translates into CASSPGQGLTDTQYF.

CDR3 sequence (DNA): TGTGCCAGCAGTTACGGGGGGAGCTCCTATAATTCACCCCTCCACTTT. It encodes CASSYGGSSYNSPLHF. The gene calls are TRBV6-5 and TRBJ1-6; possible D gene TRBD1, 5 bases. The V end lost 2 bases, the J end lost 0 bases, and 8 bases lay between the germline ends. The CDR3 consists of 16 residues. Germline V lookup: CDR1 MNHEY, CDR2 SVGAGI.